Below, one TCR beta chain is given with its context. Its matching antigen is unknown. The PCR employed 60 Vbeta primers together with 13 Jbeta primers. Only in-frame clones appear in the TCRdb table, and some are missing; sequencing was by immunoSEQ multiplex PCR. The sample includes more than 150,000 clones, approximately 88% seen only once; the top ten take around 2.8%. This sample was taken from a study of cytomegalovirus exposure and HLA in healthy donors. Study at large: Early released data had 65 million to 100 million unique TCRs, all coming from HLA-typed donors.

Study observations and caveats: Later on, an analysis tied 15,000 to 20,000 TCR beta sequences to HLA alleles at 0.05 false discovery rate.

Sequencing was carried out using PBMCs. The source is a woman in her forties or fifties in good health and CMV-seropositive.

CDR3 sequence: CASSPDRASTEAFF. The CDR3 DNA reads TGTGCCAGCAGCCCGGACAGGGCGAGTACTGAAGCTTTCTTT. The V and J genes are TRBV7-3 and TRBJ1-1, with 8 bases matching TRBD1. The V and J ends lost 5 bases and 5 bases, in that order; junction bases with no gene match: 7. The germline V gene has CDR1 SGHTA and CDR2 FQGTGA. This CDR3 contains 14 residues.